Sequencing of this T cell receptor (beta chain) was carried out in a study of post-analysis software for immune sequencing data. Study results and limitations: Included in a set of roughly five TRBV segments more frequent in patients than controls were TRBV5-6, TRBV5-1 and TRBV20-1.

This CDR3 contains 16 residues. The V segment lost 2 bases and the J segment 4 bases; nucleotides outside the gene matches: 8. This clonotype was seen a few times. Its antigen remains unidentified. Included in the TCR beta cDNA libraries were unique molecular identifiers. Each CDR3 protein gets one entry after TCRdb re-called the PCR reads with MiXCR. The sample has approximately 730,000 distinct CDR3 sequences; 40% to 55% are singletons. This chain connects TRBV12-3 or TRBV12-4 to TRBJ2-1, with 7 positions matching TRBD2. The sequenced material came from blood. The receptor comes from a girl between 5 and 17 years old with multiple sclerosis. CDR3 sequence (DNA): TGTGCCAGCAGTTTAAGAGGGGCTAGCGGATACAATGAGCAGTTCTTC. Its translation is CASSLRGASGYNEQFF.